The 17 T cell receptor beta chains listed next were all sequenced from one sample in a study of cytomegalovirus exposure and HLA in healthy donors. 13 Jbeta primers and 60 Vbeta primers were used for the PCR. The data were produced by immunoSEQ multiplex PCR, yet TCRdb's version contains in-frame clones alone and is incomplete. Among 180,000 or so clones listed, approximately 84% were seen once. Material for sequencing was PBMCs. All receptors come from a girl between 5 and 17 years old in good health and CMV-seropositive.

The chain couples TRBV19 to TRBJ1-5, with D tentatively TRBD1 (6 bases). CDR3 size: 14 residues. Trimming cost V 7 bases and J 11 bases, with 21 bases left between them. Germline V gene sequence: CDR1 LNHDA, CDR2 SQIVND (reference sequence). In DNA form, the CDR3 reads TGTGCCAGTACCCCCCTACAGGGTTTAGTAGCCCAGCATTTT. Protein product: CASTPLQGLVAQHF.

A few counts support this clone. This chain links TRBV6-1 with TRBJ1-5; 9 nucleotides line up with TRBD1. Germline CDR1 reads MNHNS; CDR2 reads SASEGT. J lost 7 bases, V lost 9 bases, and 10 bases had no gene match. The CDR3 consists of 14 residues. DNA of the CDR3: TGTGCCAGTGACCGGACAGGGGAAAGCCAGCCCCAGCATTTT. It is translated as CASDRTGESQPQHF.

The rearrangement links TRBV29-1 to TRBJ2-7; possibly TRBD1 for D (5 bases). With 2 bases removed from V and 3 bases from J, the gap between germline ends came to 11 bases. Germline CDR1 is SQVTM and CDR2 is ANQGSEA. There are 13 residues in the CDR3. The CDR3 DNA follows: TGCAGCGTTGAATCAGGGTGGAACTACGAGCAGTACTTC. Translated: CSVESGWNYEQYF.

The chain couples TRBV5-6 to TRBJ1-3; D not certain. CDR3 length: 16 amino acids. Germline values: CDR1 SGHDT, CDR2 YYEEEE. Trimming cost V 4 bases and J 0 bases, with 14 bases left between them. The DNA of the CDR3 is TGTGCCAGCAGCGAGGATATCGGGTTCTCTGGAAACACCATATATTTT. Translating it yields CASSEDIGFSGNTIYF.

The chain employs TRBV5-1 and TRBJ2-7; maybe TRBD2 (6 bases). The CDR3 spans 13 residues. Germline V CDR1 and CDR2: SGHRS, YFSETQ. V was shortened by 4 bases and J by 3 bases, with 11 bases between the two germline ends. The CDR3 sequence is CASSPRGFYEQYF. The CDR3 nucleotides are TGCGCCAGCAGCCCTCGGGGGTTCTACGAGCAGTACTTC.

The chain has TRBV30 and TRBJ1-6, with TRBD1 identical over 9 bases. Germline V CDR1 and CDR2: GTSNPN, SVGIG (reference sequence). With V trimmed by 0 bases and J by 5 bases, 2 bases remained unmatched. There are 15 residues in the CDR3. The CDR3 here is CAWSVGQGHNSPLHF. CDR3 bases: TGTGCCTGGAGTGTAGGACAGGGGCATAATTCACCCCTCCACTTT.

This CDR3 reads CASSEGSTYNEQFF. The CDR3 DNA follows: TGTGCCAGCAGTGAGGGCAGCACCTACAATGAGCAGTTCTTC. The rearrangement joins TRBV25-1 to TRBJ2-1; no clear D gene. There are 14 residues in the CDR3. Germline loops: CDR1 MGHDK, CDR2 SYGVNS. Trimming took 3 bases from V and 2 from J, leaving 8 bases between them.

In DNA, the CDR3 is TGTGCCAGCAGCGATTTATTTGGACTACCGAACACCGGGGAGCTGTTTTTT. Translation: CASSDLFGLPNTGELFF. The chain employs TRBV9 and TRBJ2-2; D may be TRBD2 (6 bases). CDR1 and CDR2 (germline): SGDLS, YYNGEE. The CDR3 has 17 residues. The V end was cut by 3 bases, the J end by 0 bases, with 15 bases between. Filled out from reference TRBV9 and TRBJ2-2, the complete variable domain reads DSGVTQTPKHLITATGQRVTLRCSPRSGDLSVYWYQQSLDQGLQFLIQYYNGEERAKGNILERFSAQQFPDLHSELNLSSLELGDSALYFCASSDLFGLPNTGELFFGEGSRLTVL.

The V and J genes are TRBV18 and TRBJ2-7, with 12 nucleotides matching TRBD2. The CDR3 has 15 amino acids. V shed 2 bases and J 9 bases; nucleotides not matched to a gene: 8. CDR1 is KGHSH and CDR2 is LQKENI in the germline V gene. CDR3 in amino acids: CASSPGLAGRQPQYF. CDR3 DNA: TGTGCCAGCTCACCAGGACTAGCGGGGAGGCAGCCGCAGTACTTC.

The CDR3: CASSAHLAGDLDEQFF. The CDR3 DNA sequence: TGTGCCAGCAGCGCCCATCTAGCGGGAGATTTGGATGAGCAGTTCTTC. The rearrangement links TRBV7-9 to TRBJ2-1, with 10 bases aligning to TRBD2. This CDR3 has 16 amino acids. V shed 5 bases and J 8 bases; nucleotides not matched to a gene: 12. CDR1 is SEHNR and CDR2 is FQNEAQ in the germline V gene (reference sequence).

The CDR3 reads CASSLVPDYNEQFF. In nucleotides, the CDR3 is TGTGCCAGCAGCTTAGTTCCAGATTACAATGAGCAGTTCTTC. This sequence joins TRBV7-6 and TRBJ2-1; D ambiguous. The CDR3 consists of 14 residues. Trimming stripped 1 base from V and 4 bases from J, with 8 bases between. Germline lookup yields CDR1 SGHVS and CDR2 FNYEAQ.

This clone was counted only a few times. The chain employs TRBV7-2 and TRBJ2-5; D is unclear. This CDR3 is 12 amino acids long. Germline V gives CDR1 SGHTA, CDR2 FQGNSA. With 0 bases removed from V and 5 bases from J, the gap between germline ends came to 4 bases. CDR3 nucleotides: TGTGCCAGCAGCTTAGCCATTGAGACCCAGTACTTC. Protein: CASSLAIETQYF.

This chain links TRBV5-4 with TRBJ2-7, with a weak D call TRBD2 (6 bases). V dropped 3 bases and J dropped 2 bases, with 15 bases sitting between them. CDR3 size: 15 residues. CDR1 and CDR2 from the germline V gene are SGHNT and YYREEE (reference sequence). The CDR3 is CASSWTGGDTYEQYF. CDR3 DNA sequence: TGTGCCAGCAGCTGGACCGGGGGAGATACCTACGAGCAGTACTTC.

The gene calls are TRBV21-1 and TRBJ2-7; the DNA was not compared with TRBD1, the D call given in the table. TRBV21-1 counts as a pseudogene. The CDR3 totals 16 residues. The CDR3: CASSRSRGQGVHEQYF. CDR3 sequence (DNA): TGTGCCAGCAGCCGCTCACGGGGACAGGGGGTCCACGAGCAGTACTTC.

The rearrangement uses TRBV18 and TRBJ1-1; D gene ambiguous. Germline V gene sequence: CDR1 KGHSH, CDR2 LQKENI. Trimming removed 6 bases at V and 4 bases at J, with 21 bases between. This CDR3 has 16 residues. CDR3 protein: CASSRTSPRVGTEAFF. The CDR3, as DNA: TGTGCCAGCTCCCGTACCAGTCCCCGGGTCGGCACTGAAGCTTTCTTT.

The rearrangement uses TRBV18 and TRBJ2-1, with D possibly matching TRBD1 (6 bases). Germline loops: CDR1 KGHSH, CDR2 LQKENI. The CDR3 is made up of 16 amino acids. The germline V and J ends were trimmed by 1 base and 6 bases, with 16 bases remaining between them. This CDR3 is CASSPQASGAGNEQFF. CDR3 coding DNA: TGTGCCAGCTCACCACAGGCTTCAGGGGCGGGCAATGAGCAGTTCTTC.

The rearrangement links TRBV7-8 to TRBJ2-3, with 11 bases lining up with TRBD2. J lost 3 bases, V lost 5 bases, and 7 bases had no gene match. The CDR3 totals 16 residues. Germline CDR1 is SGHVS and CDR2 is FQNEAQ. Written as DNA, the CDR3 is TGTGCCAGCAGCCTACTAGCGGGAGCAGGTACAGATACGCAGTATTTT. Translating it yields CASSLLAGAGTDTQYF.